Presented here are 12 T cell receptor beta chains from one specimen sequenced in a study of T cell responses to AZD1222 COVID-19 vaccine. The data were produced by immunoSEQ multiplex PCR, yet TCRdb's version contains in-frame clones alone and is incomplete. The data show tens of thousands of clones, around nine tenths seen once. The source material was peripheral blood, sampled 28 days after the second dose of the MenACWY control vaccine. These receptors were collected from an adult who received the MenACWY meningococcal vaccine as a control.

This chain connects TRBV5-6 to TRBJ1-6; no clear D. The CDR3 runs 14 residues. V lost 5 bases, J lost 7 bases, and 13 bases lay in between. Per germline, CDR1 SGHDT and CDR2 YYEEEE. As DNA, the CDR3 is TGTGCCAGCAGATTACAAGGTTCAAATTCACCCCTCCACTTT. This codes for CASRLQGSNSPLHF.

This clone has only one observation. The chain joins TRBV29-1 to TRBJ2-7, with 9 bases fitting TRBD2. The CDR3 runs to 13 residues. V dropped 7 bases and J dropped 5; count of bases not matched to a gene: 9. Per the germline V gene, CDR1 is SQVTM and CDR2 is ANQGSEA. CDR3 DNA sequence: TGCAGCGCTGGGACTAGCAGTACCCACGAGCAGTACTTC. This encodes CSAGTSSTHEQYF.

The chain employs TRBV6-2 or TRBV6-3 and TRBJ1-1; D uncertain. This CDR3 is 15 amino acids long. From germline, CDR1 is MNHEY and CDR2 SVGEGT. V lost 2 bases and J 0 bases, leaving 10 bases between the germline ends. The CDR3 DNA sequence: TGTGCCAGCAGTTACCGGCCGGGGTTGAACACTGAAGCTTTCTTT. It yields the protein CASSYRPGLNTEAFF.

Only one count was recorded for this clone. J is TRBJ2-7 and V is TRBV27, with 10 bases fitting TRBD2. The trim removed 6 bases at V and 3 bases at J, leaving 8 bases unmatched. The germline gives CDR1 MNHEY, CDR2 SMNVEV (reference sequence). This CDR3 is 15 amino acids long. The CDR3 region is CASSQTSGQYYEQYF. CDR3 in DNA: TGTGCCAGCAGCCAGACTAGCGGGCAGTACTACGAGCAGTACTTC.

V is TRBV12-3 or TRBV12-4 and J is TRBJ1-2; D ambiguous. With 3 bases removed from V and 6 bases from J, the gap between germline ends came to 8 bases. CDR3 length equals 12 residues. The chain's CDR3 is CASSFDGNGYTF. The CDR3 region has the DNA TGTGCCAGCAGTTTTGACGGGAATGGCTACACCTTC.

The chain has TRBV30 and TRBJ1-6; D possibly corresponds to TRBD1 (6 bases). Germline V gene lookup returns CDR1 GTSNPN and CDR2 SVGIG (reference sequence). CDR3 length: 13 amino acids. V was cut by 2 bases and J by 6 bases, with 8 bases left in between. In DNA form, the CDR3 reads TGTGCCTGGAGTAAGGACAGTAATTCACCCCTCCACTTT. Amino acid sequence: CAWSKDSNSPLHF.

This chain connects TRBV5-6 to TRBJ2-3, with D possibly matching TRBD1 (5 bases). Germline CDR1 and CDR2: SGHDT and YYEEEE. The ends were cut back, 4 bases at V and 6 bases at J, with 9 bases in the middle. The CDR3 runs 12 residues. The DNA of the CDR3 is TGTGCCAGCAGCCTGGGGCAGGATACGCAGTATTTT. Protein product: CASSLGQDTQYF.

The chain has TRBV5-1 and TRBJ1-2; D is unresolved. CDR3 length equals 12 residues. CDR1 and CDR2 from the germline V gene are SGHRS and YFSETQ. Trimming took 4 bases from V and 4 from J, leaving 8 bases between them. CDR3 loop: CASSGSFYGYTF. In nucleotides, the CDR3 is TGCGCCAGCAGCGGGTCCTTCTATGGCTACACCTTC.

V is TRBV10-3 and J is TRBJ2-2, with D perhaps matching TRBD1 (6 bases). CDR3 length equals 14 residues. Germline V CDR1 and CDR2: ENHRY, SYGVKD. V was trimmed by 3 bases and J by 6 bases, leaving 11 bases between them. The CDR3 DNA reads as TGTGCCATCAGTGATCCACAGGGTCCCGGGGAGCTGTTTTTT. Protein product: CAISDPQGPGELFF.

The rearrangement links TRBV7-9 to TRBJ1-2; unclear D gene. The CDR3 contains 13 residues. Trimming removed 7 bases from V and 4 bases from J, with 13 bases in between. Per the germline V gene, CDR1 is SEHNR and CDR2 is FQNEAQ (reference sequence). The CDR3 spells CASNPTQAYGYTF. The CDR3 DNA is TGTGCCAGCAACCCTACCCAGGCCTATGGCTACACCTTC.

The chain couples TRBV4-1 to TRBJ1-4, with 11 positions matching TRBD1. Germline-derived CDR1 and CDR2 are MGHRA and YSYEKL. The length of the CDR3 is 14 residues. J gave up 8 bases and V 5 bases, and 4 bases lay outside the gene matches. CDR3 protein: CASSAWDRGEKLFF. CDR3 nucleotides: TGCGCCAGCAGCGCCTGGGACAGGGGGGAAAAACTGTTTTTT.

The chain carries TRBV30 and TRBJ1-1; D uncertain. Germline V gene data show CDR1 as GTSNPN and CDR2 as SVGIG (reference sequence). V was shortened by 2 bases and J by 11 bases, with 12 bases between the two germline ends. The CDR3 spans 11 residues. This CDR3 reads CAWSSAAGAFF. CDR3 nucleotides: TGTGCCTGGAGTTCGGCCGCGGGGGCTTTCTTT.